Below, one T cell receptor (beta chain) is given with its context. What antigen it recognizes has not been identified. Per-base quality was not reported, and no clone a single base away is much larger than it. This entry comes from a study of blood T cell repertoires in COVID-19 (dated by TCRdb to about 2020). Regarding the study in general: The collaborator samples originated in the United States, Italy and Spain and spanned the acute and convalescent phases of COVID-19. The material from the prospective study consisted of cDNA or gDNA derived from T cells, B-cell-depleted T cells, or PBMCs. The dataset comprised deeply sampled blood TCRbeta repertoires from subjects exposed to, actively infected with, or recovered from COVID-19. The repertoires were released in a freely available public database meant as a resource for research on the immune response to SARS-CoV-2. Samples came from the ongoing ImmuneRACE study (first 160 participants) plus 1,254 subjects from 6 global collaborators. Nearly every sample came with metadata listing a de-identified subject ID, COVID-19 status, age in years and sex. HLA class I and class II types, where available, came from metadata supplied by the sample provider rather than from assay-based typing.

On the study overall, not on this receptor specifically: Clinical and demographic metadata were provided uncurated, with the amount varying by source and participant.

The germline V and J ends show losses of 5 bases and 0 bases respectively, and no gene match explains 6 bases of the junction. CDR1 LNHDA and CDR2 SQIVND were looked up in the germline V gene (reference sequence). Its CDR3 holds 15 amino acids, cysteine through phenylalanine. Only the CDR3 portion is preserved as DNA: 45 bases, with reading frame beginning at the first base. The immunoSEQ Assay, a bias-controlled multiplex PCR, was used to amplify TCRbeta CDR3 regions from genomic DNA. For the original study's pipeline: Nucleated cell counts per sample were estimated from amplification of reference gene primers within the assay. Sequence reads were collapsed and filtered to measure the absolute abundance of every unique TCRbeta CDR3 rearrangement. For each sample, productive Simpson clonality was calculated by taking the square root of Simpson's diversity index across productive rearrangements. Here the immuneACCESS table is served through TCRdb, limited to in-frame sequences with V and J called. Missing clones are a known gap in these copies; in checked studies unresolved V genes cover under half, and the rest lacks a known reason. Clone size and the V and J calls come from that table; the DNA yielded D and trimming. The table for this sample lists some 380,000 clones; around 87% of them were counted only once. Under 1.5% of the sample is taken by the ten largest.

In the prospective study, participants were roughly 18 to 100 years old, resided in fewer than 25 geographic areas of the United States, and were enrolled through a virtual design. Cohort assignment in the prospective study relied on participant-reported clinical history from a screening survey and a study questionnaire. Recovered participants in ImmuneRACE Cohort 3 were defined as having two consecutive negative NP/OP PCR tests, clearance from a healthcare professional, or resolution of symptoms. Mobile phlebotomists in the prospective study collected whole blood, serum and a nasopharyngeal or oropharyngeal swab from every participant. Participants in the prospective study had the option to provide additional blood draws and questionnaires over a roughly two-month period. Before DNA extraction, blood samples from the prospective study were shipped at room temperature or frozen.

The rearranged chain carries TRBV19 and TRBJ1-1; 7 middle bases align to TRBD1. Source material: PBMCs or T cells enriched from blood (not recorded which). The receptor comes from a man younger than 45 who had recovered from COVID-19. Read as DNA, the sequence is TGTGCCAGTAGTGTTCACAGGGGACTGAACACTGAAGCTTTCTTT. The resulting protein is CASSVHRGLNTEAFF.